This T cell receptor beta chain was sequenced for a study of blood T cell repertoires in COVID-19. The overall study: Specimens from acute and convalescent COVID-19 originated in the United States, Italy and Spain. T cells, B-cell-depleted T cells, or PBMCs supplied cDNA or gDNA.

In the original workflow: Estimates of nucleated cell counts were drawn from the amplification of reference gene primers. TCRdb's table, derived via immunoSEQ multiplex PCR, lists solely in-frame clones and lacks some. That table furnishes V, J and clone size, whereas the DNA furnished D and trimming. The sample includes 90,000 to 150,000 clones, approximately 85% of them seen just once. This CDR3 spans 15 amino acids. Germline-derived CDR1 and CDR2 are SGDLS and YYNGEE. V lost 3 bases, J lost 0 bases, and 12 bases lay in between. There are a few counts of this clone. The sample taken for sequencing was peripheral blood. This sequence joins TRBV9 and TRBJ1-1; perhaps TRBD1 as D (5 bases). This TCR derives from an elderly man with acute or convalescent COVID-19. CDR3 in DNA: TGTGCCAGCAGCGCTCGGGGACTGCTGAACACTGAAGCTTTCTTT. Residues: CASSARGLLNTEAFF. Complete variable domain (other parts from reference TRBV9 and TRBJ1-1): DSGVTQTPKHLITATGQRVTLRCSPRSGDLSVYWYQQSLDQGLQFLIQYYNGEERAKGNILERFSAQQFPDLHSELNLSSLELGDSALYFCASSARGLLNTEAFFGQGTRLTVV.